Listed here is a single TCR beta chain. This sample is part of a study of memory CD8 T cells in hepatitis C reinfection. As for the study in general: A couple of donors resolved primary infection, then developed chronic reinfection. Reinfection meant HCV RNA positivity after two negatives ≥60 days apart.

Profiled with immunoSEQ multiplex PCR; TCRdb holds only in-frame clones, not every one. The repertoire consists of about 43,000 clones, with approximately 92% occurring once and the leading ten covering 0.72%. Time point here: late/post reinfection, 12 to 24 weeks after detection. The sorted cells went straight to TCR sequencing with no prior in vitro expansion. People who inject drugs from Montreal's HEPCO study were the donors. Total naive CD8 T cells were sorted as viable CD3+ CD8+ CD45RO- cells from two donors. V shed 5 bases and J 4 bases; nucleotides not matched to a gene: 6. The CDR3 contains 14 residues. Germline-derived CDR1 and CDR2 are SGHTA and FQGNSA.

This clonotype was sampled from a man aged 18 to 30 with hepatitis C virus infection. The chain is built from TRBV7-2 and TRBJ2-3, with 7 bases identical to TRBD1. The sample comprised naive CD8+ T cells sorted from blood. DNA of the CDR3: TGTGCCAGCAGCATCAGACAGGGTCCAGATACGCAGTATTTT. This encodes CASSIRQGPDTQYF.